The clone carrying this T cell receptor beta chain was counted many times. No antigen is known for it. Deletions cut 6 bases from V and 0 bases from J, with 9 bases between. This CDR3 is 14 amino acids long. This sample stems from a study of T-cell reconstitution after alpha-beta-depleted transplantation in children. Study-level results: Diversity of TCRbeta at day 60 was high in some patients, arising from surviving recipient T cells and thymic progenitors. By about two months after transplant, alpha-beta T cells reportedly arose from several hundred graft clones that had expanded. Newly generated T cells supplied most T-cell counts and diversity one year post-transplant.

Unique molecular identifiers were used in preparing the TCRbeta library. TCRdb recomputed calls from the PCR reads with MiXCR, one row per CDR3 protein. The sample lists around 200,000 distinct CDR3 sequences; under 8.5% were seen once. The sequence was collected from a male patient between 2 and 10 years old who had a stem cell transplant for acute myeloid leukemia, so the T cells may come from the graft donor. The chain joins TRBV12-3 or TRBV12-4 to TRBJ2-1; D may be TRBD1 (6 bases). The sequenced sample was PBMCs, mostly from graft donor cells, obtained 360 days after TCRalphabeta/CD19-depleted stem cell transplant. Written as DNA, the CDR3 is TGTGCCAGCAGACAGACAGGCTCCTACAATGAGCAGTTCTTC. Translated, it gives CASRQTGSYNEQFF.